The TCR beta chain described here comes from a study of cytomegalovirus exposure and HLA in healthy donors. V was cut by 0 bases and J by 1 base, with 10 bases left in between. The germline gives CDR1 SGHNT, CDR2 YYREEE (reference sequence). The length of the CDR3 is 15 residues. The primer mix had 60 Vbeta and 13 Jbeta primers. Generated by immunoSEQ multiplex PCR, the TCRdb table keeps only in-frame clones and is missing some. The sample includes 64,000 or so clones, over 60% of them seen just once. The sequencing input was PBMCs. The chain joins TRBV5-4 to TRBJ2-5, with D perhaps TRBD1 (5 bases). This TCR was recovered from a man aged 40-49 years in good health and CMV-seropositive. CDR3 DNA: TGTGCCAGCAGCTTGGCAGGGCGCGGCCAAGAGACCCAGTACTTC. Translated: CASSLAGRGQETQYF.